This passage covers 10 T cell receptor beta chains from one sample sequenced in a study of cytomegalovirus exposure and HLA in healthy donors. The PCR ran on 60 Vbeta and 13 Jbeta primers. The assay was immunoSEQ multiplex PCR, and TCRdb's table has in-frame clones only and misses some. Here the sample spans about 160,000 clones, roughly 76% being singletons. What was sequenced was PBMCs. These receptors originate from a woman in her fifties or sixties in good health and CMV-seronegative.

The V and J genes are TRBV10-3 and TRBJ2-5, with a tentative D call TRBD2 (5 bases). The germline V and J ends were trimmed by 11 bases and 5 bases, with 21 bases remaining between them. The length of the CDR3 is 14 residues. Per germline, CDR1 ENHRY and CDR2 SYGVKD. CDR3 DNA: TGTGCCTCTGCGGCCCGGGAAGATGGGGAGACCCAGTACTTC. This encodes CASAAREDGETQYF.

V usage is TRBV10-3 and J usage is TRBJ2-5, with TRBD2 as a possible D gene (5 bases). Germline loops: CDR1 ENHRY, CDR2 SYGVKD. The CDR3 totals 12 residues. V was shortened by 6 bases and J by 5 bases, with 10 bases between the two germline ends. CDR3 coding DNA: TGTGCCATCAGCCGAAGGGAGGAGACCCAGTACTTC. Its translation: CAISRREETQYF.

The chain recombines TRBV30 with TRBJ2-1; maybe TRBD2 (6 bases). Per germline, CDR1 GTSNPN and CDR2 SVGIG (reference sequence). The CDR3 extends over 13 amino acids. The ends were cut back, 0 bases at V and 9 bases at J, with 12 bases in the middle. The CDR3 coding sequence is TGTGCCTGGAGTGTACTGGGGGGTAGTGAGCAGTTCTTC. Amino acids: CAWSVLGGSEQFF. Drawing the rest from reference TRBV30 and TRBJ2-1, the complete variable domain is SQTIHQWPATLVQPVGSPLSLECTVEGTSNPNLYWYRQAAGRGLQLLFYSVGIGQISSEVPQNLSASRPQDRQFILSSKKLLLSDSGFYLCAWSVLGGSEQFFGPGTRLTVL.

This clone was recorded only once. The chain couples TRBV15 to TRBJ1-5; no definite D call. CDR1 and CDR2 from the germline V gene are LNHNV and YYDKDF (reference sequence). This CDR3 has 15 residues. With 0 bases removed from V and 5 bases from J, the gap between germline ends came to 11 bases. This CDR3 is CATSRDLGLYQPQHF. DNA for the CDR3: TGTGCCACCAGCAGAGATTTGGGCCTATATCAGCCCCAGCATTTT.

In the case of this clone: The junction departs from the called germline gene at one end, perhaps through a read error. CDR3 sequence (DNA): TGCGCCAGCAGCCTGGTGGGCCTGGGGACTAGCGGGAGGACCTCCGACAATGAGCAGTTCTTC. Its translation: CASSLVGLGTSGRTSDNEQFF. The V and J genes are TRBV5-1 and TRBJ2-1, with TRBD2 matching 15 bases. Germline lookup yields CDR1 SGHRS and CDR2 YFSETQ. The CDR3 contains 21 residues.

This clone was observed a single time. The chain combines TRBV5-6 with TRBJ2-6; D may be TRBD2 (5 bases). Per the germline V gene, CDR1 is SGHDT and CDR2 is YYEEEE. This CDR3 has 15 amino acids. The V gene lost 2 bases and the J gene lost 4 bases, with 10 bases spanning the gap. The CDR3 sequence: CASSFRGPGANVLTF. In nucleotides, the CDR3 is TGTGCCAGCAGCTTCCGGGGTCCGGGGGCCAACGTCCTGACTTTC.

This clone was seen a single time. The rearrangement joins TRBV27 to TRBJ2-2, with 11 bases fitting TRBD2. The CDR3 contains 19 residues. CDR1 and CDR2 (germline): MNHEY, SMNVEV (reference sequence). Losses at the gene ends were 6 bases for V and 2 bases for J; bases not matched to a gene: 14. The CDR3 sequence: CASRPWPTSGGPNTGELFF. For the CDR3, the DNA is TGTGCCAGCAGGCCATGGCCCACTAGCGGGGGCCCAAACACCGGGGAGCTGTTTTTT.

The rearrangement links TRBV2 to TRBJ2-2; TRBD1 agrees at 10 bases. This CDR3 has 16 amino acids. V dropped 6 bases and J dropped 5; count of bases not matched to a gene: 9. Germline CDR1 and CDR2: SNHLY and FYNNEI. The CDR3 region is CASSLLTGGLTGELFF. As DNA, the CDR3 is TGTGCCAGCAGCCTTTTGACAGGGGGCCTAACCGGGGAGCTGTTTTTT.

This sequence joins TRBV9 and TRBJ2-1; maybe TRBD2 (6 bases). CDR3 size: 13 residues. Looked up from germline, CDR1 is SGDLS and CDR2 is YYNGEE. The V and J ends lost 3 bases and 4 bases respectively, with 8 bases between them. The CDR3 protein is CASSGGKYNEQFF. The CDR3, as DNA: TGTGCCAGCAGCGGCGGGAAGTACAATGAGCAGTTCTTC.

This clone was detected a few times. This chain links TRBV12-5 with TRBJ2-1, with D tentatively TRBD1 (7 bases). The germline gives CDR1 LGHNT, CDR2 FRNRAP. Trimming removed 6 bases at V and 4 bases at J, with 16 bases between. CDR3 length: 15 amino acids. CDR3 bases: TGTGCTAGTGGCCGGTGGGCGGGACAGTACAATGAGCAGTTCTTC. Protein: CASGRWAGQYNEQFF.